These T cell receptor beta chains were read from a single sample in a study of blood T cell repertoires in COVID-19. Repertoires were generated with immunoSEQ multiplex PCR, while TCRdb's copy carries only in-frame clones and drops some. The table lists 210,000 or so clones, roughly 82% of them singletons. The specimen sequenced was peripheral blood. The receptors stem from a woman aged 40 to 50 with acute or convalescent COVID-19. The CDR3 runs from the conserved cysteine through the conserved F or W. The D gene is left open where the match is weak. Clone sizes are given selectively: once, few, many, or a class where the clone is expanded.

D,size,J,V,CDR3,DNA
-,-,TRBJ2-6,TRBV7-8,CASSFELSPRQWLSGANVLTF,TGTGCCAGCAGCTTCGAGCTATCCCCGCGACAATGGCTCTCTGGGGCCAACGTCCTGACTTTC
TRBD1,few,TRBJ1-5,TRBV19,CASTYGTGALQPQHF,TGTGCCAGTACCTACGGGACAGGGGCTCTTCAGCCCCAGCATTTT
-,few,TRBJ2-7,TRBV27,CASYGIDGEQYF,TGTGCCAGCTACGGGATTGATGGCGAGCAGTACTTC
TRBD2,-,TRBJ2-3,TRBV7-6,CASSAGAGGYTDTQYF,TGTGCCAGCAGCGCAGGGGCGGGGGGATACACAGATACGCAGTATTTT
TRBD2,-,TRBJ2-7,TRBV25-1,CASSEHKREGLGEQYF,TGTGCCAGCAGTGAACATAAGCGGGAGGGCCTTGGGGAGCAGTACTTC
-,-,TRBJ1-6,TRBV5-1,CASSLGGSAAGSPLHF,TGCGCCAGCAGCTTGGGGGGGAGCGCGGCGGGATCACCCCTCCACTTT
-,-,TRBJ2-2,TRBV10-3,CAISGRLNTGELFF,TGTGCCATCAGTGGAAGACTCAACACCGGGGAGCTGTTTTTT
TRBD1,-,TRBJ2-7,TRBV25-1,CASSVGDRGSYEQYF,TGTGCCAGCAGTGTCGGGGACAGGGGATCCTACGAGCAGTACTTC
-,few,TRBJ2-7,TRBV4-2,CASSQQGSYEQYF,TGTGCCAGCAGCCAGCAGGGGAGCTACGAGCAGTACTTC
-,-,TRBJ1-3,TRBV2,CASSEQITGSGNTIYF,TGTGCCAGCAGCGAGCAAATAACAGGCTCTGGAAACACCATATATTTT
-,-,TRBJ1-2,TRBV5-1,CASSLAGGAPYGYTF,TGCGCCAGCAGCTTGGCGGGGGGCGCTCCCTATGGCTACACCTTC
-,-,TRBJ1-2,TRBV10-2,CASSENRNYGYTF,TGCGCCAGCAGTGAGAACAGGAACTATGGCTACACCTTC
TRBD2,-,TRBJ2-5,TRBV9,CASSDGLGIQETQYF,TGTGCCAGCAGCGACGGACTAGGCATTCAAGAGACCCAGTACTTC
-,-,TRBJ2-1,TRBV19,CASSFRGDEQFF,TGTGCCAGTAGTTTCAGGGGAGACGAGCAGTTCTTC
-,-,TRBJ1-1,TRBV5-6,CASSLTRFAEAFF,TGTGCCAGCAGCTTGACGAGGTTCGCTGAAGCTTTCTTT
TRBD2,-,TRBJ2-3,TRBV4-2,CASSHKPWTSGGVTDTQYF,TGTGCCAGCAGCCATAAACCCTGGACTAGCGGGGGGGTCACAGATACGCAGTATTTT
-,-,TRBJ2-3,TRBV9,CASSVGDQRSTDTQYF,TGTGCCAGCAGCGTAGGAGACCAGAGGAGCACAGATACGCAGTATTTT
-,many,TRBJ2-3,TRBV19,CASSIGSLGGADTQYF,TGTGCCAGTAGTATAGGTTCCCTTGGAGGCGCAGATACGCAGTATTTT
TRBD1,-,TRBJ2-7,TRBV12-5,CASGSTGPSYEQYF,TGTGCTAGTGGATCGACAGGGCCGTCCTACGAGCAGTACTTC
-,-,TRBJ2-7,TRBV5-1,CASSPDTNEQYF,TGCGCCAGCAGCCCGGACACAAACGAGCAGTACTTC
TRBD1,once,TRBJ2-1,TRBV27,CASSSSGQGNAYIQFF,TGTGCCAGCAGTTCCTCGGGACAGGGAAACGCTTACATACAGTTCTTC
-,-,TRBJ2-7,TRBV4-1,CASSYLGGSSYEQYF,TGCGCCAGCAGCTACCTTGGAGGGAGCTCCTACGAGCAGTACTTC